This TCR beta chain is drawn from a study of blood T cell repertoires in COVID-19. Study information: Sources were T cells, B-cell-depleted T cells, or PBMCs; the material itself was cDNA or gDNA.

The data were produced by immunoSEQ multiplex PCR, yet TCRdb's version contains in-frame clones alone and is incomplete. The data contain a few hundred thousand clones, about 91% of them singletons. The TCR sequence derives from a human donor in a cohort exposed to, infected with or recovered from COVID-19 (not recorded which). The donor label of this sample is uncertain. Sample: PBMCs or T cells enriched from blood (not recorded which).

DNA for the CDR3: TGTGCCAGCAGTGAGGGCAGGGGAAGCAATCAGCCCCAGCATTTT. This sequence encodes CASSEGRGSNQPQHF. V and J are TRBV2 and TRBJ1-5; a weak D match, TRBD1 (6 bases). The CDR3 contains 15 residues. Deletions cut 3 bases from V and 1 base from J, with 10 bases between. Germline values: CDR1 SNHLY, CDR2 FYNNEI.